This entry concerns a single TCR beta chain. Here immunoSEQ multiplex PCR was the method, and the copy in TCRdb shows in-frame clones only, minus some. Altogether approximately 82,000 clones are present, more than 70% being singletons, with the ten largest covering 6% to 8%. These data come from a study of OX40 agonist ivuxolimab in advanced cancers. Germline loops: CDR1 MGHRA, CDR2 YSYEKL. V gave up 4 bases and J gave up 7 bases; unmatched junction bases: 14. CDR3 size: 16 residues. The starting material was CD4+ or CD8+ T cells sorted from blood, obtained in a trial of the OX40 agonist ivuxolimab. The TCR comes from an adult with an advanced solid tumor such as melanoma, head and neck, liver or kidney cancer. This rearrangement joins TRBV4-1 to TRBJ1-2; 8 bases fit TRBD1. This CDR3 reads CASSPAGTGSVAGYTF. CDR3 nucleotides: TGCGCCAGCAGCCCCGCCGGGACAGGCAGTGTCGCTGGCTACACCTTC.